This TCR beta chain was identified during a study of T cell responses to AZD1222 COVID-19 vaccine. Whole-study findings and limits: Vaccine-associated CD4 TCRs spanned spike, dominant at 160-218 and 743-854.

Comments on this clone: As yet, its antigen is unknown.

The CDR3 length is 15 residues. Germline assignment: CDR1 SGHTA and CDR2 FQGNSA. The junction had 5 bases not matched to a gene; V was cut back by 3 bases and J by 6 bases. Profiled with immunoSEQ multiplex PCR; TCRdb holds only in-frame clones, not every one. The table shows tens of thousands of clones, with roughly 88% occurring only once. The chain couples TRBV7-2 to TRBJ2-1; 10 nucleotides align to TRBD1. The TCR comes from an adult in good health. Sequencing used peripheral blood, obtained on day 0 of MenACWY control vaccination. This CDR3 is CASSFAGQGPNEQFF. Written as DNA, the CDR3 is TGTGCCAGCAGCTTCGCGGGACAGGGGCCCAATGAGCAGTTCTTC.